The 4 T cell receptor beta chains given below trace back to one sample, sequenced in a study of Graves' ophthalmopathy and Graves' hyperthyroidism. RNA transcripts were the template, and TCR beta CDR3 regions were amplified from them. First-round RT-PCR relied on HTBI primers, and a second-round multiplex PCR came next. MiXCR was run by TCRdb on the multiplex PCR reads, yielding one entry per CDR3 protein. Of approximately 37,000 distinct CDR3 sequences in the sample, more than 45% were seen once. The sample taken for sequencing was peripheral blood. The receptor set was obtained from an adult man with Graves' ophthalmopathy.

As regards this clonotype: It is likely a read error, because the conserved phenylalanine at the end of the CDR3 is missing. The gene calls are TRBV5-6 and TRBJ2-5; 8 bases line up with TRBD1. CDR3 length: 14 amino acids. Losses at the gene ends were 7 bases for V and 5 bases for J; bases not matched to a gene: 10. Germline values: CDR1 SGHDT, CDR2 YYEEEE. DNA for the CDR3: TGTGCCAGCGGTCAATACAGGGGGACGGAGACCCAGTACGTC. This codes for CASGQYRGTETQYV.

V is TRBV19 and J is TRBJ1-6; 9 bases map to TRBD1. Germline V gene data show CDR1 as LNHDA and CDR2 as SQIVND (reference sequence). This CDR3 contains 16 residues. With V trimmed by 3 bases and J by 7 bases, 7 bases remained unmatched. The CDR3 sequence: CASSMGQGTENSPLHF. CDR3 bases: TGTGCCAGTAGTATGGGACAGGGAACGGAGAATTCACCCCTCCACTTT.

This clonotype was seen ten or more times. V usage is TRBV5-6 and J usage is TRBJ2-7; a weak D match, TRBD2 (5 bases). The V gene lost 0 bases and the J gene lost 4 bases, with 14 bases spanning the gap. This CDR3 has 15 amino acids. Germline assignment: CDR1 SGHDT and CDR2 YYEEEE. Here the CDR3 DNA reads TGTGCCAGCAGCTTGGGTTCGGGCGGGTGGTACGAGCAGTACTTC. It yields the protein CASSLGSGGWYEQYF. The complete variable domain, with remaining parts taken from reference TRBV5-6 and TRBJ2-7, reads DAGVTQSPTHLIKTRGQQVTLRCSPKSGHDTVSWYQQALGQGPQFIFQYYEEEERQRGNFPDRFSGHQFPNYSSELNVNALLLGDSALYLCASSLGSGGWYEQYFGPGTRLTVT.

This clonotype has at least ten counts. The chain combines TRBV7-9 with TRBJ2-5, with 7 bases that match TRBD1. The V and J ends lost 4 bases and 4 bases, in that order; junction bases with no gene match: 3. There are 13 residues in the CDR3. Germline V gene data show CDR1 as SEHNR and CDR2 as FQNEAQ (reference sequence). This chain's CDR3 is CASSSQGPETQYF. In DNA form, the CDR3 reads TGTGCCAGCAGCTCACAGGGGCCAGAGACCCAGTACTTC.